The entry below gives a single TCR beta chain sequence along with its context. Its target is unknown. TCRdb keeps only in-frame clones here, not all; method: immunoSEQ multiplex PCR. The sample has roughly 110,000 clones, over 80% seen once. The record originates from a study of T cell responses to AZD1222 COVID-19 vaccine. Notes on the study in general: Across the whole spike, CD4 TCRs peaked at regions 160-218 and 743-854. Samples come after the peak T cell response, not at day 14. Donor demographics were predominantly white British with a female majority; clonal diversity may be underestimated.

Trimming pared 2 bases from V and 2 bases from J, leaving 9 bases between. Per the germline V gene, CDR1 is SGHRS and CDR2 is YFSETQ. CDR3 length: 14 amino acids. Second-dose intervals of approximately 4 or approximately 12 weeks were pooled. The receptor's source is an adult who received the AZD1222 COVID-19 vaccine. This chain connects TRBV5-1 to TRBJ2-3, with D possibly being TRBD1 (6 bases). The sequencing here drew on peripheral blood, taken 28 days after the second AZD1222 dose. DNA of the CDR3: TGCGCCAGCAGCTTTGGGGGACACACAGATACGCAGTATTTT. Protein product: CASSFGGHTDTQYF.